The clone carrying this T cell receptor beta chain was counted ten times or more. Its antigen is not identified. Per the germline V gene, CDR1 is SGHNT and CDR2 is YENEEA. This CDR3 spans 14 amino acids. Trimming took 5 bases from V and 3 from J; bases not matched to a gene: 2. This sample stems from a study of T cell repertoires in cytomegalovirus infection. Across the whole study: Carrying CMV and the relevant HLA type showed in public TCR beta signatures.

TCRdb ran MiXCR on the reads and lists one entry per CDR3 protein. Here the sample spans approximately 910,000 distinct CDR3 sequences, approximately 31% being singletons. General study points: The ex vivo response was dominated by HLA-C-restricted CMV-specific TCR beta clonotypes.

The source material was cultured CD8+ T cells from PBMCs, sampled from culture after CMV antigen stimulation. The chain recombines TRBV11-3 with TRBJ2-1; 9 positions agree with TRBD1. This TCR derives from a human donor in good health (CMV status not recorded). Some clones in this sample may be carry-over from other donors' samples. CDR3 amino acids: CASSGQGIYNEQFF. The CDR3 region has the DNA TGTGCCAGCAGCGGACAGGGGATCTACAATGAGCAGTTCTTC.